Following are 6 T cell receptor beta chains from one sample sequenced in a study of blood T cell repertoires in COVID-19. Measured with immunoSEQ multiplex PCR; TCRdb has only the in-frame clones, and not every one. This table holds 350,000 to 450,000 clones, around nine tenths found once. Sequencing was done on a sample of PBMCs or T cells enriched from blood (not recorded which). The source of these receptors is a woman aged 25 to 39 who had recovered from COVID-19.

There are a few counts of this clone. The chain is built from TRBV4-3 and TRBJ1-2; 9 bases are a match to TRBD1. The V and J ends lost 4 bases and 8 bases, in that order; junction bases with no gene match: 8. Per the germline V gene, CDR1 is LGHNA and CDR2 is YSLEER. The CDR3 is made up of 14 amino acids. This CDR3 reads CASSPEDRGLGYTF. The CDR3 DNA reads as TGCGCCAGCAGCCCGGAGGACAGGGGTTTAGGCTACACCTTC.

A remark on this clone: Other DNA sequences in the same sample also yield this CDR3. The gene calls are TRBV7-3 and TRBJ2-3; TRBD2 matches at 10 bases. The CDR3 has 15 amino acids. Germline CDR1 is SGHTA and CDR2 is FQGTGA. Trimming cost V 5 bases and J 0 bases; bases outside gene matches: 2. In DNA, the CDR3 is TGTGCCAGCAGCCGAGCGGGGGGGAGCACAGATACGCAGTATTTT. Protein sequence: CASSRAGGSTDTQYF.

This clone was recorded once. The rearrangement joins TRBV19 to TRBJ1-2; 10 nucleotides line up with TRBD1. The CDR3 extends over 15 amino acids. V was clipped by 7 bases and J by 4 bases; unmatched bases: 9. The germline gives CDR1 LNHDA, CDR2 SQIVND (reference sequence). This chain's CDR3 is CASTRQGAYPYGYTF. CDR3 in DNA: TGTGCCAGTACCAGACAGGGGGCGTACCCCTATGGCTACACCTTC.

V is TRBV4-2 and J is TRBJ2-3; 8 nucleotides agree with TRBD2. The CDR3 is 17 amino acids. The V and J ends lost 0 bases and 0 bases, in that order; junction bases with no gene match: 5. CDR1 LGHNA and CDR2 YNFKEQ come from the germline V gene. The CDR3 coding sequence is TGTGCCAGCAGCCAAGACTCGGCGGGGGGAAGCACAGATACGCAGTATTTT. This encodes CASSQDSAGGSTDTQYF.

V usage is TRBV5-6 and J usage is TRBJ2-1; D not resolved. The germline V and J ends were trimmed by 6 bases and 0 bases, with 16 bases remaining between them. CDR1 is SGHDT, CDR2 YYEEEE, per germline. This CDR3 spans 16 amino acids. The DNA for the CDR3 is TGTGCCAGCACCCCAGGTAATGGTTTCTCCTACAATGAGCAGTTCTTC. It translates to CASTPGNGFSYNEQFF.

V is TRBV6-1 and J is TRBJ2-2; tentatively, D is TRBD2 (6 bases). The CDR3 is 18 amino acids. V gave up 1 base and J gave up 0 bases, with 15 bases separating them. CDR1 and CDR2 from the germline V gene are MNHNS and SASEGT. The CDR3 DNA follows: TGTGCCAGCAGTGAAGTGGTTTACGGGGGACCGAACACCGGGGAGCTGTTTTTT. This encodes CASSEVVYGGPNTGELFF.